Sequencing of this T cell receptor beta chain was carried out in a study of regulatory T cells in long-lasting Graves disease (dated by TCRdb to 2020 to 2023). Regarding the research as a whole: In the newly diagnosed Graves' disease group, patients had been taking antithyroid drugs for less than 3 months. This study used TCR sequencing and RNA sequencing of peripheral blood to compare persistent Graves' disease patients against newly diagnosed Graves' disease patients. A total of roughly 35 samples were covered by TCR sequencing, comprising approximately 13 persistent and about 20 newly diagnosed Graves' disease patients. The study was conducted in China and was registered as a clinical trial. Study-wide conclusions, independent of this receptor: Peripheral blood alone was examined, since thyroid tissue, which constituted the primary lesion, could not be accessed. A larger number of public clonotypes was shared among persistent patients (2,741) than among newly diagnosed patients (around 870). Preferential use of TRBV28, TRBJ1-2 and TRBJ2-5 was observed in persistent disease, whereas TRBV20-1 and TRBJ2-1 were favored in newly diagnosed disease. Persistent Graves' disease patients showed lower TCR Shannon entropy and fewer highly expanded clones than newly diagnosed patients, suggesting clonal expansion. Sequencing and analysis were restricted to the TCR beta chain. As a limitation, the authors acknowledged that the small sample size may reduce accuracy.

The time point tag for this specimen amounts to: newly diagnosed GD, antithyroid drugs for less than 3 months. For both TCR sequencing and RNA sequencing, RNA was extracted from PBMCs using TRIzol. The diagnosis of Graves' disease followed American Thyroid Association guidelines. Patients for the study were recruited at an endocrinology department in Xi'an, China. Each patient gave about 9.1 milliliters of peripheral blood, collected in an EDTA anticoagulant tube. Ficoll Paque Plus density gradient separation was used to isolate PBMCs, and no further T cell sorting was performed. RNA quality was checked with an Agilent 2100 Bioanalyzer and agarose gel, and concentration with a NanoDrop 2000. Library preparation employed multiplex PCR. Sequenced on an Illumina HiSeq 4000. CDR3 regions were amplified by Arm-PCR with iRepertoire HTBI primers to construct TCR beta libraries. Before sequencing, the PCR products underwent gel purification. In the authors' own workflow: A total of fewer than 70 TRBV and 14 TRBJ segments were identified across samples and were used for gene usage analysis of CDR3 amino acid clonotypes. COPE and FqMerger were used to merge the filtered high-quality paired reads into contigs. BLAST was used to align contigs to the IMGT TRBV, TRBD and TRBJ reference genes, and CDR3 was defined following IMGT. Clonotypes above 0.1% frequency were classified as highly expanded clones. Shannon entropy served as the measure of repertoire diversity, while the Gini coefficient captured V-J evenness. A clonotype was considered public if more than one individual shared it. TCRdb passed the public sequencing reads through fastp at Q25 and MiXCR, retaining productive beta sequences. Merged by CDR3 protein, the rows form single entries marked with the most common genes and DNA. TCRdb's processing, not the authors', yielded these V and J calls. The sample records a few hundred thousand distinct CDR3 sequences, approximately 10% of which are singletons. Of the sample, about 20% is held by the ten largest clones.

The CDR3 runs 16 residues from the cysteine to the phenylalanine. Only the CDR3 DNA stays, 48 bases, in frame from base 1. The V end gives up 0 bases and the J end 7 bases, leaving 8 bases in the junction not matched to a gene. CDR1 and CDR2 (SGHVS, FQNEAQ) derive from the germline V gene. Concerning this clonotype itself: There is no known antigen for this receptor. Base qualities are missing; no much larger clone stands one base away.

The data were also submitted as part of a second study, on T cells in Graves' hyperthyroidism and ophthalmopathy. According to the second study: Graves' hyperthyroidism was defined as stable when no progression to ophthalmopathy occurred over 18 months of follow-up. Hyperthyroidism patients were aged 18 to 65 years and newly diagnosed, with disease duration of less than 2 months. The study excluded patients with uncontrolled infections, other autoimmune diseases, pregnancy or lactation. Diagnoses were established on the basis of clinical symptoms, serum thyroxine and TRAb, thyroid ultrasound, and orbital computed tomography. A first-round RT-PCR of the TCR CDR3 used the HTBI primer set with the Qiagen OneStep RT-PCR kit. Blood samples also contained most of the expanded thyroid clonotypes (frequency above 0.001), which suggests that blood repertoires may reflect thyroid immune responses. A model built on a 13 V-J signature distinguished ophthalmopathy from stable hyperthyroidism, reaching about 88% sensitivity and around 82% specificity in cross-validation and 80%/75% in testing. In validation, the model predicted progression to ophthalmopathy a median of roughly six months before onset, with approximately 70% sensitivity and more than 72% specificity. To identify TCR V-J signatures that set the groups apart, the researchers used a discovery cohort of 100 or so patients, made up of around 42 with Graves' ophthalmopathy and about 59 with stable Graves' hyperthyroidism. Whether ophthalmopathy could be predicted prospectively was tested in an independent validation cohort made up of fewer than 20 hyperthyroidism patients plus 17 patients who later progressed to ophthalmopathy. For training and testing, the 80 to 100 patients in the discovery cohort were randomly divided in a 7:3 ratio. In six Graves' hyperthyroidism patients, the study also compared T-cell repertoires from thyroid tissue with T-cell repertoires from blood. After sampling, hyperthyroidism patients received methimazole starting at 30 mg daily, and ophthalmopathy patients received high-dose intravenous methylprednisolone. Libraries were constructed in a second round of multiplex PCR, after which size selection and purification were carried out. Libraries were sequenced paired-end with 100 bp reads on an Illumina HiSeq2000. Raw data were processed with SOAPnuke, discarding reads with adapters, uncalled bases, mean Phred below 15, or no exact constant-primer or identifier match. High-quality paired reads were merged with COPE v1.2.5, and unique nucleotide sequences were defined as clonotypes. MiTCR v1.1 was used to align clonotypes to the IMGT TRBV, TRBD and TRBJ reference segments. Only V-J combinations with frequency above 0.0001, covering 99% to 99.2% of repertoires, were analysed. A TCS score was defined as the ratio of F50 (clonal expansion) to E x V (chaos), with BLOSUM62-based TCRdist applied between CDR3 peptides within each V-J. Welch's t-statistics and random forest reduced roughly 500 V-J features to about 13, which were used in a naive Bayes classifier (R e1071). No statistical method was used to fix the sample size in advance, and group allocation was not hidden from the investigators. The paper reports TCR Vbeta CDR3 sequencing of 135 peripheral blood samples: 40 or so ophthalmopathy, under 85 hyperthyroidism and around 17 progressor patients.

The chain employs TRBV7-8 and TRBJ1-5; the central 8 bases match TRBD1. The receptor was derived from a woman under 30 with Graves disease. Donor details come from another sample of the same person, matched by shared clones. The sample was peripheral blood mononuclear cells (PBMCs), taken at new diagnosis, from a patient treated with antithyroid drugs. The DNA sequence follows: TGTGCCAGCAGCTTAGCTCCCCGACAGGGGACCCAGCCCCAGCATTTT. Translation gives CASSLAPRQGTQPQHF.